The T cell receptor beta chain under discussion was sequenced for a study of blood T cell repertoires in COVID-19. About the study: T cells, B-cell-depleted T cells, or PBMCs supplied cDNA or gDNA.

Under the authors' procedure: Scientists estimated how many nucleated cells there were by amplifying reference gene primers. TCRdb's table, derived via immunoSEQ multiplex PCR, lists solely in-frame clones and lacks some. For V, J and clone size, that table is used; D and trimming come from the DNA. In the table there are some 100,000 clones, approximately 90% of which are singletons. This CDR3 comprises 15 residues. Trimming stripped 7 bases from V and 1 base from J, with 16 bases between. Germline CDR1 reads MRHNA; CDR2 reads SNTAGT. This clone was counted once. This clonotype was obtained from a human donor with acute or convalescent COVID-19. The donor label of this sample is uncertain. The chain combines TRBV6-4 with TRBJ1-1; no definite D call. Sequenced: peripheral blood. The CDR3 region has the DNA TGTGCCAGCATAGGAACAGCCCAAACGAACACTGAAGCTTTCTTT. Amino acids: CASIGTAQTNTEAFF.